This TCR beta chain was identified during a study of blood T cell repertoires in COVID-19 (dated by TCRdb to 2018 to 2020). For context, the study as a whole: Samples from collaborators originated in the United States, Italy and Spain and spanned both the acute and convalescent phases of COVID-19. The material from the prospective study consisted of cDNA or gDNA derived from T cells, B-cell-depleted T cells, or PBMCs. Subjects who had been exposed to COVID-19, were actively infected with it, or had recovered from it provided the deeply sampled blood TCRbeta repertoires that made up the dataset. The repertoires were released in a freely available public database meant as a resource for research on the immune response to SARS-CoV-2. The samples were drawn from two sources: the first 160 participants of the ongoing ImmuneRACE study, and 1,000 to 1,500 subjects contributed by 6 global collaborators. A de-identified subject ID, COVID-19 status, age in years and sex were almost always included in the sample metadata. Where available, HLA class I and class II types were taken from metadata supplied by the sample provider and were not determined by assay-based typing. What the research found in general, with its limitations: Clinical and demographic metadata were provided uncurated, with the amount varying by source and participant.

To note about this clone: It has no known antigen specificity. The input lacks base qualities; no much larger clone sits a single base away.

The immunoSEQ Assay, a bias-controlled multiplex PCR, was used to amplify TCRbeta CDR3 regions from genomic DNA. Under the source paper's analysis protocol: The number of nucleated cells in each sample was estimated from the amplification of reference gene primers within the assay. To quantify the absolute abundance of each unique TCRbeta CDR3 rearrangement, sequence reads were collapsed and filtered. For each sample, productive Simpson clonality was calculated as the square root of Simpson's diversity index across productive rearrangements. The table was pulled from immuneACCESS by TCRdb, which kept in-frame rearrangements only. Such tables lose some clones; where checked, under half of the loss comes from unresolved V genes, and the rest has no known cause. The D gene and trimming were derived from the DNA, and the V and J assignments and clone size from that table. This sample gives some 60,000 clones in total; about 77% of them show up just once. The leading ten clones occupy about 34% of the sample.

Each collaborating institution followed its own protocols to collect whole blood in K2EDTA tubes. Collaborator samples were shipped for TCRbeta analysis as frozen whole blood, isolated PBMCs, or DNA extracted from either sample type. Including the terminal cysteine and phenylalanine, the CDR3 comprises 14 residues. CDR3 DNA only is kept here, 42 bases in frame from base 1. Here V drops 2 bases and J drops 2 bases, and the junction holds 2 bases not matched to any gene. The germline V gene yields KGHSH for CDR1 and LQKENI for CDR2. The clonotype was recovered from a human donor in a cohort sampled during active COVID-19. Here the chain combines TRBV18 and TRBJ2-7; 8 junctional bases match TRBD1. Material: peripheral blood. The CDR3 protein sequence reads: CASSPGTGPYEQYF. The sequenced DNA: TGTGCCAGCTCACCAGGGACAGGACCCTACGAGCAGTACTTC.